This TCR beta chain was documented in a study of CD8 T cells in Susac syndrome. Study as a whole: Each patient with Susac syndrome, at the time of blood draw, was therapy-naive, on corticosteroids, or on intravenous immunoglobulin alone.

This clonotype was counted only a few times. Germline CDR1 MNHNS, CDR2 SASEGT. CDR3 length: 13 residues. The ends were cut back, 1 base at V and 5 bases at J, with 7 bases in the middle. When the RNA was reverse transcribed, random hexamers were used with an input of about 0.45 to 1 ug. One entry per CDR3 protein results from TCRdb running MiXCR on the immunoSEQ multiplex PCR reads. The table records some 200,000 distinct CDR3 sequences, roughly 91% of them present only once. Source material: CD4+ T cells from PBMCs. This sequence originates from a human donor with Susac syndrome. The chain is built from TRBV6-1 and TRBJ2-3; D is undetermined. The chain's CDR3 is CASSEVLGDTQYF. DNA for the CDR3: TGTGCCAGCAGTGAAGTACTTGGAGATACGCAGTATTTT.